This TCR beta chain was captured in a study of Ad26.COV2.S vaccination and SARS-CoV-2 variants. On the study more broadly: Once, or twice with 56 days between doses, Ad26.COV2.S was given intramuscularly.

Treatment denoted: around 19 received Ad26.COV2.S at low or high dose, single or two shots; about 5 received placebo; per-sample allocation not given. Material that was analyzed had been drawn on day 63 after the first vaccine or placebo injection. Wuhan-strain SARS-CoV-2 spike was expressed by the Ad26 vector that made up the vaccine. Assay: immunoSEQ multiplex PCR; the TCRdb copy retains only in-frame clones and omits some. The table shows roughly 510,000 clones, with 87% occurring only once. Concerning this clone itself: The antigen is unknown.

General study findings and limits: Compared with placebo recipients, vaccine recipients had higher spike-specific TCR breadth.

This CDR3 has 16 amino acids. Germline loops: CDR1 SGHNT, CDR2 YYREEE (reference sequence). Germline trimming cut 4 bases from V and 2 bases from J; bases unmatched to any gene: 9. The sample consisted of peripheral blood, taken in a trial of Ad26.COV2.S vaccine versus placebo. V gene TRBV5-4 combines with J gene TRBJ2-7; 10 positions match TRBD2. The origin of this receptor is a person aged 18 to 65 who received the Ad26.COV2.S COVID-19 vaccine or a placebo. This CDR3 is CASSPTSLAGAYEQYF. The CDR3 DNA reads as TGTGCCAGCAGCCCCACCTCTCTAGCGGGGGCCTACGAGCAGTACTTC. The whole variable domain, remainder taken from reference TRBV5-4 and TRBJ2-7, is ETGVTQSPTHLIKTRGQQVTLRCSSQSGHNTVSWYQQALGQGPQFIFQYYREEENGRGNFPPRFSGLQFPNYSSELNVNALELDDSALYLCASSPTSLAGAYEQYFGPGTRLTVT.